A selection of T cell receptor beta chains follows, all from one sample in a study of blood T cell repertoires in COVID-19. Measured with immunoSEQ multiplex PCR; TCRdb has only the in-frame clones, and not every one. This sample has 95,000 to 120,000 clones; around 64% occur once, and the top ten carry 1.5% to 2%. Sequenced: peripheral blood. The source of these receptors is a woman in her forties with acute or convalescent COVID-19. Both conserved end residues are part of each CDR3. A D gene is named only where the DNA matches it firmly. Size is stated for part of the rows, as once, few or many counts, or as a class when the clone is expanded.

d_call: -
clone_size: few
cdr3_length: 13
j_call: TRBJ2-5
v_call: TRBV12-3/TRBV12-4
cdr3_nt: TGTGCCAGCAGTCTACTAGATGGAGAGACCCAGTACTTC
cdr3_aa: CASSLLDGETQYF

d_call: -
clone_size: once
cdr3_length: 12
j_call: TRBJ2-1
v_call: TRBV6-6
cdr3_nt: TGTGCCAGCAGTTCGGTGACAAATGAGCAGTTCTTC
cdr3_aa: CASSSVTNEQFF

d_call: -
clone_size: -
cdr3_length: 15
j_call: TRBJ2-3
v_call: TRBV11-2
cdr3_nt: TGTGCCAGCAGCTTAGAATGGGGGGGCGGCGGTACGCAGTATTTT
cdr3_aa: CASSLEWGGGGTQYF

d_call: -
clone_size: -
cdr3_length: 16
j_call: TRBJ1-3
v_call: TRBV10-2
cdr3_nt: TGCGCCAGCAGTGAGTCCATAACAGTGTCTGGAAACACCATATATTTT
cdr3_aa: CASSESITVSGNTIYF

d_call: TRBD1
clone_size: -
cdr3_length: 14
j_call: TRBJ2-7
v_call: TRBV29-1
cdr3_nt: TGCAGCGTTACCGGGACAGGGGTCAGCAACGAGCAGTACTTC
cdr3_aa: CSVTGTGVSNEQYF

d_call: -
clone_size: few
cdr3_length: 15
j_call: TRBJ2-3
v_call: TRBV5-1
cdr3_nt: TGCGCCAGCAGCTTCTTTAGGGGTAGCACAGATACGCAGTATTTT
cdr3_aa: CASSFFRGSTDTQYF

d_call: TRBD1
clone_size: -
cdr3_length: 15
j_call: TRBJ1-6
v_call: TRBV27
cdr3_nt: TGTGCCAGCAGTCCTCGGGACAGGGACAATTCACCCCTCCACTTT
cdr3_aa: CASSPRDRDNSPLHF

d_call: TRBD1
clone_size: -
cdr3_length: 13
j_call: TRBJ1-5
v_call: TRBV25-1
cdr3_nt: TGTGCCAGCAGTGGGACAGGAAATCAGCCCCAGCATTTT
cdr3_aa: CASSGTGNQPQHF

d_call: TRBD1
clone_size: -
cdr3_length: 14
j_call: TRBJ2-3
v_call: TRBV3-1/TRBV3-2
cdr3_nt: TGTGCCAGCAGCAACAGGGGGCAAACAGATACGCAGTATTTT
cdr3_aa: CASSNRGQTDTQYF

d_call: TRBD1
clone_size: few
cdr3_length: 17
j_call: TRBJ2-5
v_call: TRBV3-1/TRBV3-2
cdr3_nt: TGTGCCAGCAGCCAACCCTTGAGACAGGGGGTTTTTGGGACCCAGTACTTC
cdr3_aa: CASSQPLRQGVFGTQYF

d_call: -
clone_size: once
cdr3_length: 19
j_call: TRBJ2-1
v_call: TRBV13
cdr3_nt: TGTGCCAGCAGCTTGGGGTTGAGAACCGTGGAGGGGATTCACAATGAGCAGTTCTTC
cdr3_aa: CASSLGLRTVEGIHNEQFF

d_call: TRBD1
clone_size: -
cdr3_length: 15
j_call: TRBJ1-4
v_call: TRBV5-1
cdr3_nt: TGCGCCAGCAGCTTGTCTCAGGGGGTTAATGAAAAACTGTTTTTT
cdr3_aa: CASSLSQGVNEKLFF

d_call: -
clone_size: -
cdr3_length: 12
j_call: TRBJ2-1
v_call: TRBV29-1
cdr3_nt: TGCAGCGTAAATGGACAGTACAATGAGCAGTTCTTC
cdr3_aa: CSVNGQYNEQFF

d_call: TRBD1
clone_size: -
cdr3_length: 15
j_call: TRBJ1-1
v_call: TRBV9
cdr3_nt: TGTGCCAGCAGCGTAGCAGGGGGCGCAGACACTGAAGCTTTCTTT
cdr3_aa: CASSVAGGADTEAFF

d_call: TRBD1
clone_size: -
cdr3_length: 16
j_call: TRBJ2-2
v_call: TRBV11-2
cdr3_nt: TGTGCCAGCAGTTCTAAGGGGACAGGGGGAACCGGGGAGCTGTTTTTT
cdr3_aa: CASSSKGTGGTGELFF

d_call: TRBD1
clone_size: -
cdr3_length: 16
j_call: TRBJ2-2
v_call: TRBV7-9
cdr3_nt: TGTGCCAGCAGCTCATCCGGGACAGGGGGTTCGGGGGAGCTGTTTTTT
cdr3_aa: CASSSSGTGGSGELFF

d_call: -
clone_size: -
cdr3_length: 14
j_call: TRBJ2-1
v_call: TRBV5-3
cdr3_nt: TGTGCCAGAACGCAGTCCTACAGGGAAAATGAGCAGTTCTTC
cdr3_aa: CARTQSYRENEQFF

d_call: TRBD1
clone_size: -
cdr3_length: 12
j_call: TRBJ2-3
v_call: TRBV2
cdr3_nt: TGTGCCAGGGGACAGTACACAGATACGCAGTATTTT
cdr3_aa: CARGQYTDTQYF

d_call: -
clone_size: -
cdr3_length: 15
j_call: TRBJ1-3
v_call: TRBV28
cdr3_nt: TGTGCCAGCTGCCATGGGTCGGGGAATGGAAACACCATATATTTT
cdr3_aa: CASCHGSGNGNTIYF

d_call: TRBD2
clone_size: -
cdr3_length: 16
j_call: TRBJ2-1
v_call: TRBV2
cdr3_nt: TGTGCCAGCAGAGCCGGGACTAGCGGGGGATACAATGAGCAGTTCTTC
cdr3_aa: CASRAGTSGGYNEQFF

d_call: -
clone_size: -
cdr3_length: 13
j_call: TRBJ1-1
v_call: TRBV30
cdr3_nt: TGTGCCTGGACCCTCCGACTGGACACTGAAGCTTTCTTT
cdr3_aa: CAWTLRLDTEAFF

d_call: -
clone_size: -
cdr3_length: 14
j_call: TRBJ1-2
v_call: TRBV7-9
cdr3_nt: TGTGCCAGCAGAGACTCGGGATCGGCCTATGGCTACACCTTC
cdr3_aa: CASRDSGSAYGYTF

d_call: TRBD1
clone_size: -
cdr3_length: 14
j_call: TRBJ2-1
v_call: TRBV12-5
cdr3_nt: TGTGCTAGTGGGACCGGGCAGGGGGCAAATGAGCAGTTCTTC
cdr3_aa: CASGTGQGANEQFF

d_call: -
clone_size: -
cdr3_length: 14
j_call: TRBJ1-2
v_call: TRBV6-1
cdr3_nt: TGTGCCAGCAGTGAAGAATCGGGAGGCTATGGCTACACCTTC
cdr3_aa: CASSEESGGYGYTF

d_call: -
clone_size: few
cdr3_length: 15
j_call: TRBJ1-6
v_call: TRBV6-5
cdr3_nt: TGTGCCAGCAGTTCACGTCAGGGTGGTAATTCACCCCTCCACTTT
cdr3_aa: CASSSRQGGNSPLHF

d_call: -
clone_size: -
cdr3_length: 15
j_call: TRBJ2-7
v_call: TRBV6-1
cdr3_nt: TGTGCCAGCAGTGAAGGGGCAGGGGGGACCTACGAGCAGTACTTC
cdr3_aa: CASSEGAGGTYEQYF

d_call: -
clone_size: -
cdr3_length: 13
j_call: TRBJ1-4
v_call: TRBV2
cdr3_nt: TGTGCCAGCCGCCGGGGGGTGGAGGAAAAACTGTTTTTT
cdr3_aa: CASRRGVEEKLFF

d_call: -
clone_size: -
cdr3_length: 14
j_call: TRBJ2-1
v_call: TRBV28
cdr3_nt: TGTGCCTATAAGGAGGCGGGCTCCTACAATGAGCAGTTCTTC
cdr3_aa: CAYKEAGSYNEQFF

d_call: TRBD2
clone_size: -
cdr3_length: 16
j_call: TRBJ2-3
v_call: TRBV10-3
cdr3_nt: TGTGCCATCAGTGAGTCGAGGACTAGCGGCACATATACGCAGTATTTT
cdr3_aa: CAISESRTSGTYTQYF

d_call: TRBD2
clone_size: few
cdr3_length: 17
j_call: TRBJ2-2
v_call: TRBV10-3
cdr3_nt: TGTGCCATCAGTGAGTCGGTAGCGGGGGGGCGCACCGGGGAGCTGTTTTTT
cdr3_aa: CAISESVAGGRTGELFF

d_call: -
clone_size: -
cdr3_length: 12
j_call: TRBJ1-2
v_call: TRBV29-1
cdr3_nt: TGCAGCGTCCTCAGGGGTTCGGATGGCTACACCTTC
cdr3_aa: CSVLRGSDGYTF

d_call: -
clone_size: -
cdr3_length: 12
j_call: TRBJ2-7
v_call: TRBV11-2
cdr3_nt: TGTGCCAGCAGCTTAGCTGCCTACGAGCAGTACTTC
cdr3_aa: CASSLAAYEQYF

d_call: -
clone_size: -
cdr3_length: 16
j_call: TRBJ2-1
v_call: TRBV4-1
cdr3_nt: TGCGCCAGCAGCCAAGAGATCCGGGATTCCTACAATGAGCAGTTCTTC
cdr3_aa: CASSQEIRDSYNEQFF

d_call: TRBD2
clone_size: -
cdr3_length: 17
j_call: TRBJ2-1
v_call: TRBV4-1
cdr3_nt: TGCGCCAGCAGCCAAGGGGTGGGACTAGCGGTATTCAATGAGCAGTTCTTC
cdr3_aa: CASSQGVGLAVFNEQFF

d_call: -
clone_size: -
cdr3_length: 16
j_call: TRBJ1-2
v_call: TRBV7-9
cdr3_nt: TGTGCCAGCAGCTTAGGGCAGGGCCCCAGGGTCTATGGCTACACCTTC
cdr3_aa: CASSLGQGPRVYGYTF

d_call: -
clone_size: -
cdr3_length: 13
j_call: TRBJ2-7
v_call: TRBV30
cdr3_nt: TGTGCCTGGGGCAAGGACACCTCCTACGAGCAGTACTTC
cdr3_aa: CAWGKDTSYEQYF

d_call: -
clone_size: -
cdr3_length: 13
j_call: TRBJ1-6
v_call: TRBV10-3
cdr3_nt: TGTGCCCACTGGGCGGGGGGGAATTCACCCCTCCACTTT
cdr3_aa: CAHWAGGNSPLHF

d_call: -
clone_size: -
cdr3_length: 14
j_call: TRBJ1-5
v_call: TRBV28
cdr3_nt: TGTGCCAGCAGTTTATTCGGCGGAAATCAGCCCCAGCATTTT
cdr3_aa: CASSLFGGNQPQHF

d_call: -
clone_size: -
cdr3_length: 14
j_call: TRBJ2-3
v_call: TRBV7-2
cdr3_nt: TGTGCCAGCAGCTTTAGGGACTTCACAGATACGCAGTATTTT
cdr3_aa: CASSFRDFTDTQYF

d_call: -
clone_size: -
cdr3_length: 15
j_call: TRBJ2-5
v_call: TRBV6-7
cdr3_nt: TGTGCCAGCCCCGGGGGACTCACCCGGTACGAGACCCAGTACTTC
cdr3_aa: CASPGGLTRYETQYF

d_call: -
clone_size: -
cdr3_length: 13
j_call: TRBJ2-5
v_call: TRBV5-4
cdr3_nt: TGTGCCAGCAGCTTGGTGGCAGGCGAGACCCAGTACTTC
cdr3_aa: CASSLVAGETQYF

d_call: -
clone_size: -
cdr3_length: 16
j_call: TRBJ1-5
v_call: TRBV21-1
cdr3_nt: TGTGCCAGCAGGCTGAACAGGGGGATGAACAATCAGCCCCAGCATTTT
cdr3_aa: CASRLNRGMNNQPQHF

d_call: TRBD2
clone_size: -
cdr3_length: 16
j_call: TRBJ2-3
v_call: TRBV18
cdr3_nt: TGTGCCAGCTCACCACCGGGACTAGCGGGCTCAGATACGCAGTATTTT
cdr3_aa: CASSPPGLAGSDTQYF

d_call: TRBD1
clone_size: -
cdr3_length: 16
j_call: TRBJ1-6
v_call: TRBV28
cdr3_nt: TGTGCCAGCAGTCCACAGGGGAAGGCCTATAATTCACCCCTCCACTTT
cdr3_aa: CASSPQGKAYNSPLHF

d_call: -
clone_size: -
cdr3_length: 13
j_call: TRBJ2-3
v_call: TRBV7-9
cdr3_nt: TGTGCCAGCAGCTTAACTTCCCCCGATACGCAGTATTTT
cdr3_aa: CASSLTSPDTQYF

d_call: TRBD2
clone_size: -
cdr3_length: 13
j_call: TRBJ2-1
v_call: TRBV12-3/TRBV12-4
cdr3_nt: TGTGCCAGCGGGGTAGCGGGGGACCCTGAGCAGTTCTTC
cdr3_aa: CASGVAGDPEQFF

d_call: -
clone_size: -
cdr3_length: 13
j_call: TRBJ2-2
v_call: TRBV5-4
cdr3_nt: TGTGCCAGCAGCTTGGAAGGGGCCGGGGAGCTGTTTTTT
cdr3_aa: CASSLEGAGELFF